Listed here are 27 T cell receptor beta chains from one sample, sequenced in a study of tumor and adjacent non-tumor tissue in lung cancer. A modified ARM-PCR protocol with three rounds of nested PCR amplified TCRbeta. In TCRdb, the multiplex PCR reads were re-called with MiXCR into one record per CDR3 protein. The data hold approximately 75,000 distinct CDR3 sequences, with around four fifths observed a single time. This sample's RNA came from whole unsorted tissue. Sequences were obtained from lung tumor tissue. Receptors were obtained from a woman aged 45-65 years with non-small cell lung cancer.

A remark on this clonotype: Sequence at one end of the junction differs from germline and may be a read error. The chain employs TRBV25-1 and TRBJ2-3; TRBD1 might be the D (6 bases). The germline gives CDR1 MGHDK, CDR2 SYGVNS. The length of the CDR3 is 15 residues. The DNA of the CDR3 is TGTGCCAGCAGCCGTAGGACAGCCAGCATAGATACGCAGTATTTT. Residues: CASSRRTASIDTQYF.

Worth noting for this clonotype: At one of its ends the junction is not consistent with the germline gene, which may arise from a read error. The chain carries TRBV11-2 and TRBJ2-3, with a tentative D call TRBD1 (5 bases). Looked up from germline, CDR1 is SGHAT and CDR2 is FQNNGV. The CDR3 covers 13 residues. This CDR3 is CASSLIIRDMQYF. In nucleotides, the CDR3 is TGTGCCAGCAGCTTGATAATCAGGGATATGCAGTATTTT.

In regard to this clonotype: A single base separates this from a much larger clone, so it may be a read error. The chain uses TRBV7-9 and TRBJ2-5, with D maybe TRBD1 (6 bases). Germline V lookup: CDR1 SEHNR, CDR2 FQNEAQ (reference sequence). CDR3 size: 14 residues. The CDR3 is CANSHPRGKETQYF. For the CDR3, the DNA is TGTGCCAACAGCCACCCCAGGGGAAAGGAGACCCAGTACTTC.

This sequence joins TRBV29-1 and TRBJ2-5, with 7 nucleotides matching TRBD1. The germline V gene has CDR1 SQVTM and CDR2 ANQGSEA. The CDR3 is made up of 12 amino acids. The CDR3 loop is CVSRDSSETQYF. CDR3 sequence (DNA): TGCGTGAGCAGGGACAGCTCGGAGACCCAGTACTTC.

CDR3 sequence: CSAIDWTGIIYEQYF. The CDR3 DNA follows: TGCAGTGCTATTGATTGGACAGGAATCATCTACGAGCAGTACTTC. J is TRBJ2-7 and V is TRBV20-1; 7 positions agree with TRBD1. Germline V gene lookup returns CDR1 DFQATT and CDR2 SNEGSKA (reference sequence). The length of the CDR3 is 15 residues. V was clipped by 4 bases and J by 3 bases; unmatched bases: 12.

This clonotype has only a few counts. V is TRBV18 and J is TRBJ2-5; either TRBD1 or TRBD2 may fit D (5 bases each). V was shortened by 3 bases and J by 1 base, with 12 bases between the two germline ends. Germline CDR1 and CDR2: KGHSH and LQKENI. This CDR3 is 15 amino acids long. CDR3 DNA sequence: TGTGCCAGCTCACCCGACAGTGGGGGCCAAGAGACCCAGTACTTC. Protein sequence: CASSPDSGGQETQYF.

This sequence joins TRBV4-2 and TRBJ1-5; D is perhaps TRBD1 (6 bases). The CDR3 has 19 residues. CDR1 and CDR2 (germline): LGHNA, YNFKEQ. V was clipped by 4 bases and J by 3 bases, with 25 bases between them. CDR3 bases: TGTGCCAGCAGCCCACGACCCCCCGACAGGACCCTGGACAATCAGCCCCAGCATTTT. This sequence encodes CASSPRPPDRTLDNQPQHF.

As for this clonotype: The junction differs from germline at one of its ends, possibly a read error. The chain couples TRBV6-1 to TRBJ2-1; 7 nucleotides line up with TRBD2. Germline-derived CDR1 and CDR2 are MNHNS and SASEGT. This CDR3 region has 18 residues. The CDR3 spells CGSSLTLAGVPPDGMQFF. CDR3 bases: TGTGGCAGCAGTCTAACCTTGGCGGGAGTCCCGCCGGACGGTATGCAGTTCTTC.

The DNA for the CDR3 is TGCAACGGGGGGCACCCCAATGAAAAACTGTTTTTT. It specifies CNGGHPNEKLFF. V and J are TRBV29-1 and TRBJ1-4; tentative D call: TRBD1 (6 bases). Germline values: CDR1 SQVTM, CDR2 ANQGSEA. This CDR3 region has 12 residues.

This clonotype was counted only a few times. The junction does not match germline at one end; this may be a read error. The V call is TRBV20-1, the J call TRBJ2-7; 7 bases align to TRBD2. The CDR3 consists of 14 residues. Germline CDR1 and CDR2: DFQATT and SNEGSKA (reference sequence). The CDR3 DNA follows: TGCAATGCTAGAGCGGGACTCCTCTCCTACGAGCAGTACTTC. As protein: CNARAGLLSYEQYF.

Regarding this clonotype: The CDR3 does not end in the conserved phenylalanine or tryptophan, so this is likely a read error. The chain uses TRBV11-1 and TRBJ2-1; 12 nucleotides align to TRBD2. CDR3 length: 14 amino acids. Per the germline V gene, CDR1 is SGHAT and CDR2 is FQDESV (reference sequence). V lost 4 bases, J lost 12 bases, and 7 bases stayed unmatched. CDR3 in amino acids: CASSSGLAGWLQFL. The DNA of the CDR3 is TGTGCCAGCAGCTCAGGACTAGCGGGGTGGTTGCAGTTCCTC.

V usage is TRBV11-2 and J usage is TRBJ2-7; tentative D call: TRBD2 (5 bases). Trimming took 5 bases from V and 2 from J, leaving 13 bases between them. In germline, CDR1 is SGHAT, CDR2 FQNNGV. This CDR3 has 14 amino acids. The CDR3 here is CASSPLGEPYEQYF. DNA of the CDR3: TGTGCCAGCAGCCCGCTGGGAGAGCCCTACGAGCAGTACTTC. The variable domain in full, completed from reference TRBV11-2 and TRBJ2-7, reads EAGVAQSPRYKIIEKRQSVAFWCNPISGHATLYWYQQILGQGPKLLIQFQNNGVVDDSQLPKDRFSAERLKGVDSTLKIQPAKLEDSAVYLCASSPLGEPYEQYFGPGTRLTVT.

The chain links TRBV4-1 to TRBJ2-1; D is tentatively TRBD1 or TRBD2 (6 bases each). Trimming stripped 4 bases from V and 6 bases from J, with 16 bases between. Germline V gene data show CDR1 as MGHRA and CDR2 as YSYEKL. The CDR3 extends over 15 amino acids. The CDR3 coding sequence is TGCGCCAGCAGCCCCGACCGGGGGCACTTCAATGAGCAGTTCTTC. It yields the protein CASSPDRGHFNEQFF.

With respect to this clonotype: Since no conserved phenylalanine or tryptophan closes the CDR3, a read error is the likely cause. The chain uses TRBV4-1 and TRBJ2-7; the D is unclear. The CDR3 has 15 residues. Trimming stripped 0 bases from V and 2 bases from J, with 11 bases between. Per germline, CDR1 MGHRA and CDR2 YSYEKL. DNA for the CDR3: TGCGCCAGCAGCCAAGAGGCTCGGCCTCCCTACGAGCAGTACTTA. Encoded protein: CASSQEARPPYEQYL.

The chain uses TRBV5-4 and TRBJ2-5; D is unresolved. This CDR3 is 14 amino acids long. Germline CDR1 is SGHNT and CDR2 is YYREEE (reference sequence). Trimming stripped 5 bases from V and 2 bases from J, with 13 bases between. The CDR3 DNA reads TGTGCCAGCAGTTCCCCCGATGGGCAAGAGACCCAGTACTTC. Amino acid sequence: CASSSPDGQETQYF.

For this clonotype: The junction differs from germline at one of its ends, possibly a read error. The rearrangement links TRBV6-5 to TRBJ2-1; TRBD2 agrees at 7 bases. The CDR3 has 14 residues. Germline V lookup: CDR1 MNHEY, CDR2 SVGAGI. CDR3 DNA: TGTGCCAGTCTTGCGAGTAGCGGGCCTACTGAGCAGTCCTTC. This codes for CASLASSGPTEQSF.

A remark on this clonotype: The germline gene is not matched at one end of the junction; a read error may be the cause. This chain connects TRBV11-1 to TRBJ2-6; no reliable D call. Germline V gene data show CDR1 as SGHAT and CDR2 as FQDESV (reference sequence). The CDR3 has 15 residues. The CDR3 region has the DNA TGTGCCAGCAGCTTAGTGGGCTCTGAGGCCAACATCCTGACTTTC. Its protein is CASSLVGSEANILTF.

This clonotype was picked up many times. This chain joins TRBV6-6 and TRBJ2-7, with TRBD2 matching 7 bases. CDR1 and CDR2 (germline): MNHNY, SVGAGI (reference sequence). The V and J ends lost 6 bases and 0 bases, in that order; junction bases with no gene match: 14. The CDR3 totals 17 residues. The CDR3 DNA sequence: TGTGCCAGCAGGGACGTAGATGGCGGGAGCCCCTCCTACGAGCAGTACTTC. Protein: CASRDVDGGSPSYEQYF.

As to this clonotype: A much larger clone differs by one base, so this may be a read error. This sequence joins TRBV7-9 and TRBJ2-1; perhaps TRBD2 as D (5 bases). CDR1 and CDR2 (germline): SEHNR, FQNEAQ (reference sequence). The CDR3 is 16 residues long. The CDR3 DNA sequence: TGTGCCAGCAGCTCCTATGCGGGCAGCCCTTACAATGAGCACTTCTTC. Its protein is CASSSYAGSPYNEHFF.

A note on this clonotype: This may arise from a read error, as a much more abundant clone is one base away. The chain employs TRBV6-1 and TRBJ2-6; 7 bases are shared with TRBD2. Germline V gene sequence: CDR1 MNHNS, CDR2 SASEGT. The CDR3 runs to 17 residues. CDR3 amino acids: CASSKTGRGSGANVLAF. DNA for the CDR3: TGTGCCAGCAGTAAAACTGGGAGGGGCTCTGGGGCCAACGTCCTGGCTTTC.

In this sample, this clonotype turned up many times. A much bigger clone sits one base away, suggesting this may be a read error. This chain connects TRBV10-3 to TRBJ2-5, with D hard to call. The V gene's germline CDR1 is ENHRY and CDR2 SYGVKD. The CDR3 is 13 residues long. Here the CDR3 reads CAISATEQGTQYF. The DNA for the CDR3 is TGTGCCATCAGTGCTACGGAACAAGGGACCCAGTACTTC.

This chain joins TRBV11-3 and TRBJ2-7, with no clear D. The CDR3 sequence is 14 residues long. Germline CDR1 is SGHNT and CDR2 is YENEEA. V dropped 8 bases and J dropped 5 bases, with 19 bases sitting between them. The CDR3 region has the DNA TGTGCCAGCGGCCTTAGTGGGATACGCCACGAGCAGTACTTC. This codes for CASGLSGIRHEQYF.

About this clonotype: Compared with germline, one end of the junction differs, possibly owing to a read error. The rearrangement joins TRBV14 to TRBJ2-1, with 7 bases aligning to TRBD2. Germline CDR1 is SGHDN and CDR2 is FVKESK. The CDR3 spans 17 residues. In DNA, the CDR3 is TGTGCCAGCAGCCATCCCCTCGGGAGGAGCTCCTACAATGAGCGGTTCTTC. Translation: CASSHPLGRSSYNERFF.

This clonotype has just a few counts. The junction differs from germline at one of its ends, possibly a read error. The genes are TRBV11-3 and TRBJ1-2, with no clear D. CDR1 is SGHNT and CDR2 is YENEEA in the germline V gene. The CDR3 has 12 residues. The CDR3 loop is CATKTDCYAYAF. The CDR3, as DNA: TGTGCCACCAAGACGGATTGCTATGCCTACGCCTTC.

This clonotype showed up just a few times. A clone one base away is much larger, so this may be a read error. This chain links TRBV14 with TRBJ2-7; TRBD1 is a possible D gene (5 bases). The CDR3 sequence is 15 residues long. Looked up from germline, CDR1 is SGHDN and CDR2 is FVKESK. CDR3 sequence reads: CASNQDESTVYEQYF. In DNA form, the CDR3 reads TGTGCCAGCAACCAAGACGAATCGACAGTTTACGAGCAGTACTTC.

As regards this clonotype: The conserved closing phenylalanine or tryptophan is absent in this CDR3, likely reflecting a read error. The chain's CDR3 is CASSFPKGRETQYL. Here the CDR3 DNA reads TGTGCCAGCAGTTTCCCAAAGGGGAGGGAGACCCAGTACCTC. The V and J genes are TRBV12-3 or TRBV12-4 and TRBJ2-5; tentative D call: TRBD2 (6 bases). Trimming left V 3 bases short and J 5 bases short, with 13 bases between. This CDR3 comprises 14 residues.

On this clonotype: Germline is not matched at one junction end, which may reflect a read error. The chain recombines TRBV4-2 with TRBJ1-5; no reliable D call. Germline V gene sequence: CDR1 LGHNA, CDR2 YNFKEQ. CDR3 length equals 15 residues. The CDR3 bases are TGTGCTAGCAGCCGAGACCTCACTAGCAATCAGCCCCACCATTTT. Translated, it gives CASSRDLTSNQPHHF.